This TCR beta chain derives from a study of PD-1 blockade in classical Hodgkin lymphoma. Turning to the study itself: Patients were administered nivolumab (3 mg/kg intravenously) every 2 weeks.

Study outcomes and limitations: Relapsed/refractory patients reportedly had the lowest baseline TCR diversity, below newly diagnosed patients, who were below healthy donors.

Patients all relapsed after autologous stem cell transplantation, and there was variation in brentuximab vedotin exposure. This clone was seen more than once but under ten times. No antigen is known for it. CDR3 size: 18 residues. Germline V lookup: CDR1 SGHDT, CDR2 YYEEEE. Trimming took 0 bases from V and 2 from J; bases not matched to a gene: 13. Sequencing used immunoSEQ multiplex PCR; TCRdb keeps in-frame clones, though not all of them. The sample includes approximately 73,000 clones, 85% to 95% of them seen just once. This chain joins TRBV5-6 and TRBJ1-2; TRBD1 matches at 7 bases. The sequences come from peripheral blood mononuclear cells (PBMCs), collected at baseline. This TCR came from a human donor with classical Hodgkin lymphoma. As DNA, the CDR3 is TGTGCCAGCAGCTTGGAGTGGGCCGGGACAGTTTTGAACTATGGCTACACCTTC. Amino acids: CASSLEWAGTVLNYGYTF. The full variable domain, in which reference TRBV5-6 and TRBJ1-2 provide the parts outside the CDR3, is DAGVTQSPTHLIKTRGQQVTLRCSPKSGHDTVSWYQQALGQGPQFIFQYYEEEERQRGNFPDRFSGHQFPNYSSELNVNALLLGDSALYLCASSLEWAGTVLNYGYTFGSGTRLTVV.